This T cell receptor beta chain was sequenced in a study of CD4 T cells in relation to SARS-CoV-2 and coronaviruses. Overall study findings and caveats: Each donor contributed either pre-pandemic or post-infection samples, not both. In around 63% of donors, memory CD4+ clonotypes crossrecognized SARS-CoV-2 and at least one common cold coronavirus spike.

This clone was seen more than once but under ten times. The antigen is undetermined. V was pared by 2 bases and J by 2 bases, with 14 bases between. This CDR3 is built from 16 residues. Germline V gene data show CDR1 as KGHDR and CDR2 as SFDVKD. Sequenced by immunoSEQ multiplex PCR; TCRdb stores in-frame clones only, minus some. This sample has around 30,000 clones, with around three quarters found just once. The V and J genes are TRBV24-1 and TRBJ1-1; maybe TRBD1 (5 bases). The clonotype originates from an adult with COVID-19. The source material was memory CD4+ T cells from PBMCs, cultured in vitro. The CDR3 coding sequence is TGTGCCACCAGTGATTGGGACCCCTGGGGAAACACTGAAGCTTTCTTT. Translation: CATSDWDPWGNTEAFF.